This TCR beta chain appears in the sequencing data of a study of blood T cell repertoires in COVID-19. Study details: The United States, Italy and Spain supplied acute and convalescent COVID-19 samples. The analysed material was cDNA or gDNA that came from T cells, B-cell-depleted T cells, or PBMCs.

Here immunoSEQ multiplex PCR was the method, and the copy in TCRdb shows in-frame clones only, minus some. The table includes about 140,000 clones, over 80% detected once. CDR3 length: 14 amino acids. Trimming shortened V by 5 bases and J by 6 bases, and 16 bases separated the two germline ends. CDR1 is SGHTA and CDR2 is FQGTGA in the germline V gene. The rearrangement links TRBV7-3 to TRBJ1-2; D gene uncertain. The receptor's source is a woman aged 45-60 years with acute or convalescent COVID-19. Sequenced: peripheral blood. CDR3 sequence: CASSPSGGTNGYTF. For the CDR3, the DNA is TGTGCCAGCAGCCCTAGTGGCGGAACTAATGGCTACACCTTC. The variable domain in full, completed from reference TRBV7-3 and TRBJ1-2, reads GAGVSQTPSNKVTEKGKYVELRCDPISGHTALYWYRQSLGQGPEFLIYFQGTGAADDSGLPNDRFFAVRPEGSVSTLKIQRTERGDSAVYLCASSPSGGTNGYTFGSGTRLTVV.